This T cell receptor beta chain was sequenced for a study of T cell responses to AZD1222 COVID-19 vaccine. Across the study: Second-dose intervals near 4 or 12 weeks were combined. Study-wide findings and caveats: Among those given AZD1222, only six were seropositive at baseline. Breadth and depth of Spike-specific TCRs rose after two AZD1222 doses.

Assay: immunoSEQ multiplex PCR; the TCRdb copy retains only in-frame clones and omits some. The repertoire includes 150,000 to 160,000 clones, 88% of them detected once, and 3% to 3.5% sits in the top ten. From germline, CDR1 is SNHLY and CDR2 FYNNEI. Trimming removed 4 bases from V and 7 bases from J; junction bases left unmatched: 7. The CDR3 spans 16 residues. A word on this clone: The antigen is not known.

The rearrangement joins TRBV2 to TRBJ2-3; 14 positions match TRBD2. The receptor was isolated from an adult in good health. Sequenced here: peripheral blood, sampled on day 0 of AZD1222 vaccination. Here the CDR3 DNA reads TGTGCCAGCAGTGGGACTAGCGGGGGGTTCAGGAATACGCAGTATTTT. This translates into CASSGTSGGFRNTQYF.